This T cell receptor beta chain was profiled in a study of OX40 agonist ivuxolimab in advanced cancers. Study results and limitations: CD4+ and CD8+ T cells in blood underwent clonal expansion by week 6 at 0.1 to 3.0 mg/kg. Antigens targeted by the expanded peripheral T cells were not determined.

Repertoires were generated with immunoSEQ multiplex PCR, while TCRdb's copy carries only in-frame clones and drops some. The profile shows 80,000 to 95,000 clones, about 90% of them singletons. Concerning this clone: Its antigen remains unknown.

Germline V gives CDR1 ENHRY, CDR2 SYGVKD. The V and J ends lost 6 bases and 7 bases respectively, with 18 bases between them. CDR3 length: 14 residues. This TCR derives from an adult with an advanced solid tumor such as melanoma, head and neck, liver or kidney cancer. Sequenced material: CD4+ or CD8+ T cells sorted from blood, taken in a trial of the OX40 agonist ivuxolimab. This chain links TRBV10-3 with TRBJ1-1; weak D call: TRBD1 (5 bases). CDR3 residues: CAISGTSGEREAFF. In DNA, the CDR3 is TGTGCCATCAGCGGGACCTCGGGAGAGCGTGAAGCTTTCTTT.